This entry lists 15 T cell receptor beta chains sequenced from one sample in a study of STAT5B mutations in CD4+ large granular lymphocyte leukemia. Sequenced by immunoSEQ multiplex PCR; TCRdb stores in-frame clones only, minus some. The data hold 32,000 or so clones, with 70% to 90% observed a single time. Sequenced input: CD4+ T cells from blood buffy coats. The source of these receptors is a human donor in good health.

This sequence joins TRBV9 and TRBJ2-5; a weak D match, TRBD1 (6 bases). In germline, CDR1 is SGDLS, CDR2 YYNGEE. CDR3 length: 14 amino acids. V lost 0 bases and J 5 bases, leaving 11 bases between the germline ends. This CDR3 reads CASSVGRGSETQYF. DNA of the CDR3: TGTGCCAGCAGCGTAGGCAGGGGAAGCGAGACCCAGTACTTC.

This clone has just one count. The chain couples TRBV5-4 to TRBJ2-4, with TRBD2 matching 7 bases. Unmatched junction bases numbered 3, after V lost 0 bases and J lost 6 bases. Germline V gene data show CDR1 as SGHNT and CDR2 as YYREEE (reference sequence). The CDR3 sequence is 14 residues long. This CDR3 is CASSLAGGRNIQYF. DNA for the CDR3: TGTGCCAGCAGCTTGGCCGGGGGGAGAAACATTCAGTACTTC. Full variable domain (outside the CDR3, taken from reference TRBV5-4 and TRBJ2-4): ETGVTQSPTHLIKTRGQQVTLRCSSQSGHNTVSWYQQALGQGPQFIFQYYREEENGRGNFPPRFSGLQFPNYSSELNVNALELDDSALYLCASSLAGGRNIQYFGAGTRLSVL.

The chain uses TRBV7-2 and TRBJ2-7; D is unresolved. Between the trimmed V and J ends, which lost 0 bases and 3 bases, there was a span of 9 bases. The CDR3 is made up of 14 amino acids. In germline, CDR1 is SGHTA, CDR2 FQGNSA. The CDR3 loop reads CASSLATGRYEQYF. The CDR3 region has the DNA TGTGCCAGCAGCTTAGCTACGGGCCGCTACGAGCAGTACTTC.

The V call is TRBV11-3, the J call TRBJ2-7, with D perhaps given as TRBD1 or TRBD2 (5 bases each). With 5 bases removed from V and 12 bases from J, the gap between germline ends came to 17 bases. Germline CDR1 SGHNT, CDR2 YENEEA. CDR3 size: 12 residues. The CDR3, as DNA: TGTGCCAGCAGCAAAGGGACCGGCCCTCGGTACTTC. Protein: CASSKGTGPRYF.

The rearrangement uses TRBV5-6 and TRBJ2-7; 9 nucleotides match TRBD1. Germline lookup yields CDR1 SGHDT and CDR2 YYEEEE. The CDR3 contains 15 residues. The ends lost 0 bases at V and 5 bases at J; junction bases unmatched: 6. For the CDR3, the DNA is TGTGCCAGCAGCTTGGGAGGTCGGACAGGGGACGAGCAGTACTTC. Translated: CASSLGGRTGDEQYF.

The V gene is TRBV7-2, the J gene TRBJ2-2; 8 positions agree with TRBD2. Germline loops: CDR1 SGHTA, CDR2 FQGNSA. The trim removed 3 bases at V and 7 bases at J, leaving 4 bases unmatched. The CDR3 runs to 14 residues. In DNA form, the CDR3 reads TGTGCCAGCAGCTTTAAGCGGGAGAACGGGGAGCTGTTTTTT. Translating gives CASSFKRENGELFF.

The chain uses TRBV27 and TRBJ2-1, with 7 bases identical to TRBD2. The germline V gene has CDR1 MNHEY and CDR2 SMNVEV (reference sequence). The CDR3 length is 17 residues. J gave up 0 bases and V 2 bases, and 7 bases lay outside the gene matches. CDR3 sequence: CASSLIGLAVSYNEQFF. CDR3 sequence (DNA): TGTGCCAGCAGTTTAATAGGCCTAGCGGTCTCCTACAATGAGCAGTTCTTC.

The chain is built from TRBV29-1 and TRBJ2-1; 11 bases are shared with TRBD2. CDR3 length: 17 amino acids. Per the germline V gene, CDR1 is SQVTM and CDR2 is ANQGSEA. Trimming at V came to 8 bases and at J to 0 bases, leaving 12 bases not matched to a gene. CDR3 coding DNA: TGCAGCCCCCGAGGGATAGCGGGAGGGAGCTCCTACAATGAGCAGTTCTTC. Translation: CSPRGIAGGSSYNEQFF.

The CDR3 DNA reads as TGCGCCAGCAGCCAAGTCCTTACCAGGGGAGGCAATCAGCCCCAGCATTTT. Protein sequence: CASSQVLTRGGNQPQHF. The rearrangement uses TRBV4-1 and TRBJ1-5, with D possibly being TRBD1 (6 bases). Trimming stripped 1 base from V and 2 bases from J, with 15 bases between. Per germline, CDR1 MGHRA and CDR2 YSYEKL. The CDR3 consists of 17 residues.

CDR3 nucleotides: TGCGCCAGCAGCCTACGTACTAGCGGGACGAACACCGGGGAGCTGTTTTTT. The encoded protein is CASSLRTSGTNTGELFF. The chain combines TRBV5-1 with TRBJ2-2; 10 bases agree with TRBD2. The junction had 6 bases not matched to a gene; V was cut back by 4 bases and J by 0 bases. Per germline, CDR1 SGHRS and CDR2 YFSETQ. CDR3 length: 17 residues.

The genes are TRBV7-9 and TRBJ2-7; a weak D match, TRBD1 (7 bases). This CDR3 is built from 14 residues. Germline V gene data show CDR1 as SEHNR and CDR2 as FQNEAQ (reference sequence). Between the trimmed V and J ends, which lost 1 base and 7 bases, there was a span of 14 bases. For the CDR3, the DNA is TGTGCCAGCAGCTTAGGTGGAGGGGGCGGAGAGCAGTACTTC. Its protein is CASSLGGGGGEQYF. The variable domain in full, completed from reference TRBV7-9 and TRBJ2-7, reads DTGVSQNPRHKITKRGQNVTFRCDPISEHNRLYWYRQTLGQGPEFLTYFQNEAQLEKSRLLSDRFSAERPKGSFSTLEIQRTEQGDSAMYLCASSLGGGGGEQYFGPGTRLTVT.

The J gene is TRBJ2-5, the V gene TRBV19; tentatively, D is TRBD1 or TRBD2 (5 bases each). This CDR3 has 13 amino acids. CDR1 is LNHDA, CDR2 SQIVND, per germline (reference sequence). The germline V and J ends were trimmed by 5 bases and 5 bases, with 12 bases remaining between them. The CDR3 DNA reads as TGTGCCAGTAGTTCAATGGGGGATGAGACCCAGTACTTC. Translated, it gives CASSSMGDETQYF.

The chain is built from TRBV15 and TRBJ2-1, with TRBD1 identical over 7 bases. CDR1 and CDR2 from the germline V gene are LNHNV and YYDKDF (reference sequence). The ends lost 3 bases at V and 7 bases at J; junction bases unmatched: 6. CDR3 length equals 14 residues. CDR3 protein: CATSSHRQGNEQFF. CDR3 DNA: TGTGCCACCAGCAGCCACCGACAGGGAAATGAGCAGTTCTTC.

CDR3 protein: CASRPGQGSYEQYF. CDR3 DNA: TGTGCCAGCAGACCCGGACAGGGCTCCTACGAGCAGTACTTC. The rearrangement uses TRBV7-9 and TRBJ2-7; TRBD1 matches at 8 bases. Germline assignment: CDR1 SEHNR and CDR2 FQNEAQ (reference sequence). V lost 6 bases, J lost 0 bases, and 4 bases stayed unmatched. This CDR3 is built from 14 residues.

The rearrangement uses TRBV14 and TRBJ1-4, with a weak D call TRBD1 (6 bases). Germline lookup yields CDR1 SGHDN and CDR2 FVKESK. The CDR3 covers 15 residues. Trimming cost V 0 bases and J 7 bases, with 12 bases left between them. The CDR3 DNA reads TGTGCCAGCAGCCAAGAGTTTGCACAGGGTGAAAAACTGTTTTTT. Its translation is CASSQEFAQGEKLFF.